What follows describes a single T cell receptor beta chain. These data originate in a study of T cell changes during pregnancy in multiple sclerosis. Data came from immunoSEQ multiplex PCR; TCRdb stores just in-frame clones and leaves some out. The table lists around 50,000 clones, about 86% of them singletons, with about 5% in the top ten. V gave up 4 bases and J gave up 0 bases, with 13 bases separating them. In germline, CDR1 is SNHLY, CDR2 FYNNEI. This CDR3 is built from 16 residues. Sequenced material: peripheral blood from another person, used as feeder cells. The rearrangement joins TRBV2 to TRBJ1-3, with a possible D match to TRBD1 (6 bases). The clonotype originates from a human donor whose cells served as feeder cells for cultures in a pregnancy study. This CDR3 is CASSADRYFSGNTIYF. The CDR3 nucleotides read TGTGCCAGCAGTGCCGACAGGTACTTCTCTGGAAACACCATATATTTT.